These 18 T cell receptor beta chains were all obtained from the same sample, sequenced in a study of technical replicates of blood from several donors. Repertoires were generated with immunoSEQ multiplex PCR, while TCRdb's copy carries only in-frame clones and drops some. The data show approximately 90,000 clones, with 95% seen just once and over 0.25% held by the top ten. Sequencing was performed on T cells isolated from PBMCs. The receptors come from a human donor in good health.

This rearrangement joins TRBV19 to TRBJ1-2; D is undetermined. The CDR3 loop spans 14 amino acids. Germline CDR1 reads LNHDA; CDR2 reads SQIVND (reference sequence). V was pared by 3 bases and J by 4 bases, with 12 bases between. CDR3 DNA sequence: TGTGCCAGTAGTATTTGGGGAGACACCTATGGCTACACCTTC. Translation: CASSIWGDTYGYTF.

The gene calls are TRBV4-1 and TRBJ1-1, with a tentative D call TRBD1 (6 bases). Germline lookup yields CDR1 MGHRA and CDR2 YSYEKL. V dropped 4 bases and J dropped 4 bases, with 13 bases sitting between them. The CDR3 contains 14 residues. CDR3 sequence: CASSLREGGTEAFF. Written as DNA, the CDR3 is TGCGCCAGCAGCCTCCGAGAAGGGGGCACTGAAGCTTTCTTT.

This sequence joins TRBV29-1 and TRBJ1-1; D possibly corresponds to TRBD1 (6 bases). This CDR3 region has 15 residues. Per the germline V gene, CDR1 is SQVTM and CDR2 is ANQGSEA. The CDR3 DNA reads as TGCAGGGCCGATGCTCCCGGACAGAAGAACACTGAAGCTTTCTTT. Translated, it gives CRADAPGQKNTEAFF.

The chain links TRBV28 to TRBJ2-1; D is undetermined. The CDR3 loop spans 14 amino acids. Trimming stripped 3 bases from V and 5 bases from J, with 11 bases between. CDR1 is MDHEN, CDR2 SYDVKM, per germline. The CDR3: CASSLRNFNNEQFF. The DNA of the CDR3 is TGTGCCAGCAGTTTGAGGAACTTTAACAATGAGCAGTTCTTC.

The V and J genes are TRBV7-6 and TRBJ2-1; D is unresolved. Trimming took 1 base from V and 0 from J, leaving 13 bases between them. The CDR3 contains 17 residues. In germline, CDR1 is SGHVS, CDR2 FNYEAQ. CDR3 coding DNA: TGTGCCAGCAGCTTAGTCGGGTCCTCTAGCTCCTACAATGAGCAGTTCTTC. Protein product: CASSLVGSSSSYNEQFF.

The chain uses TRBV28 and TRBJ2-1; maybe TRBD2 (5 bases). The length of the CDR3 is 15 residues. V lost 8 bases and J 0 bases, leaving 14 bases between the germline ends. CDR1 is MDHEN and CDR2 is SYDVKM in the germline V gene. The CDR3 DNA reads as TGTGCCAGCTGGTCGGGATGGCTCTCCTACAATGAGCAGTTCTTC. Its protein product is CASWSGWLSYNEQFF. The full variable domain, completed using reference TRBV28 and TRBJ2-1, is DVKVTQSSRYLVKRTGEKVFLECVQDMDHENMFWYRQDPGLGLRLIYFSYDVKMKEKGDIPEGYSVSREKKERFSLILESASTNQTSMYLCASWSGWLSYNEQFFGPGTRLTVL.

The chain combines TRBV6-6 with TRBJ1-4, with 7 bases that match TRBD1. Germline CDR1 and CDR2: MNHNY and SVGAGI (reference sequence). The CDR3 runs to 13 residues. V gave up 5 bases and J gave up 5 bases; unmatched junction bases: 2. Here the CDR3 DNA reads TGTGCCAGCAGTAGGGACAGAAATGAAAAACTGTTTTTT. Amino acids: CASSRDRNEKLFF.

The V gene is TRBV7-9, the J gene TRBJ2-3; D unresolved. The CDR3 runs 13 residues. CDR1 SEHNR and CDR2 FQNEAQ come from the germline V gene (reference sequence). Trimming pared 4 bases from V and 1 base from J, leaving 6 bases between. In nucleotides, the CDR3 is TGTGCCAGCAGCTCCTCAGGCACAGATACGCAGTATTTT. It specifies CASSSSGTDTQYF.

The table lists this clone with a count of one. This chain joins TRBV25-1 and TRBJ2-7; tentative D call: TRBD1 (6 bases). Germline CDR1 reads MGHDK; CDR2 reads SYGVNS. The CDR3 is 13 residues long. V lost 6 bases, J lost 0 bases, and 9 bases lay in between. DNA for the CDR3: TGTGCCAGCAGCGGGACACTCTCCTACGAGCAGTACTTC. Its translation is CASSGTLSYEQYF.

The CDR3 DNA is TGTGCCAGCAAACTCAGAGGGACTAGCGGATACTACGAGCAGTACTTC. This gives the protein CASKLRGTSGYYEQYF. The chain recombines TRBV27 with TRBJ2-7, with 11 bases that match TRBD2. After removal of 7 bases from V and 3 bases from J, the junction contained 11 bases not matched to a gene. The CDR3 loop spans 16 amino acids. CDR1 is MNHEY, CDR2 SMNVEV, per germline (reference sequence).

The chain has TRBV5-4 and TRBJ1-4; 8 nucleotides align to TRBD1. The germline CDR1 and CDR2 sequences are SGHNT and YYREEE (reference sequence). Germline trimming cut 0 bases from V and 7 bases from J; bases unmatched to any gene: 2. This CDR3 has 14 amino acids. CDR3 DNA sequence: TGTGCCAGCAGCTTGGACAGGGGGACTGAAAAACTGTTTTTT. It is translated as CASSLDRGTEKLFF.

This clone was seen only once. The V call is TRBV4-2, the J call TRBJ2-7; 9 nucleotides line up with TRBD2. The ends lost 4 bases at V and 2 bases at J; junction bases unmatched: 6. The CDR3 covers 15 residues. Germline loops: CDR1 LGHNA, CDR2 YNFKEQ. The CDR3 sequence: CASSPRLAAAYEQYF. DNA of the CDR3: TGTGCCAGCAGCCCCCGACTAGCGGCCGCCTACGAGCAGTACTTC.

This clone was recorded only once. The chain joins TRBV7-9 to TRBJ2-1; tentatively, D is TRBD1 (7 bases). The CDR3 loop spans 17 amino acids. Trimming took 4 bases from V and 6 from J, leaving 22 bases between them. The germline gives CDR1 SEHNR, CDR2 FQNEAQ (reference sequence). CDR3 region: CASSSPGWAGGLNEQFF. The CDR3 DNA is TGTGCCAGCAGCTCCCCCGGGTGGGCAGGGGGGCTCAATGAGCAGTTCTTC.

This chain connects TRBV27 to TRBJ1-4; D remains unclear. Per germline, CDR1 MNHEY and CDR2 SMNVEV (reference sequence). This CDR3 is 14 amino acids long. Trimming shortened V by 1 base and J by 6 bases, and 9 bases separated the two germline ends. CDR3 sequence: CASSLWAGYEKLFF. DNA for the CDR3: TGTGCCAGCAGTTTATGGGCAGGATATGAAAAACTGTTTTTT. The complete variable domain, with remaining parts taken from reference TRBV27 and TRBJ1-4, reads EAQVTQNPRYLITVTGKKLTVTCSQNMNHEYMSWYRQDPGLGLRQIYYSMNVEVTDKGDVPEGYKVSRKEKRNFPLILESPSPNQTSLYFCASSLWAGYEKLFFGSGTQLSVL.

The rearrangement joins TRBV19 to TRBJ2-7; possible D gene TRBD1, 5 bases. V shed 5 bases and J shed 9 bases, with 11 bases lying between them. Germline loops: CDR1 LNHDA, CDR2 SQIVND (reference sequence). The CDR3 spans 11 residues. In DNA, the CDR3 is TGTGCCAGTAGTGCCGAGACAGCGCAGTACTTC. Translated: CASSAETAQYF.

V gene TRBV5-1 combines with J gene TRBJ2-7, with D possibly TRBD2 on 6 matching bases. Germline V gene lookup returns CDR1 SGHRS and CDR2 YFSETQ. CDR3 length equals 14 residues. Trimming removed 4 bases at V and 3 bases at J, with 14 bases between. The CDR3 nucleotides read TGCGCCAGCAGCCACCCCGCCGGGAGCTACGAGCAGTACTTC. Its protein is CASSHPAGSYEQYF.

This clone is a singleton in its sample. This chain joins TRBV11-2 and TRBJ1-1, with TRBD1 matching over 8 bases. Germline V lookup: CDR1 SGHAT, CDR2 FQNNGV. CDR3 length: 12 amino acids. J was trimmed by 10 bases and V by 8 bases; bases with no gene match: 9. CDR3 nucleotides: TGTGCCAGCCGCACAGGGGGGTCAAGAGCTTTCTTT. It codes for CASRTGGSRAFF.

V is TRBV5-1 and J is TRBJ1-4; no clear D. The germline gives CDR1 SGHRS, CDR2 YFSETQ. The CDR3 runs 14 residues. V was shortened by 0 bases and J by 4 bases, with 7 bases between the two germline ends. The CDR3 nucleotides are TGCGCCAGCAGCTTGGGAGGGAGTAATGAAAAACTGTTTTTT. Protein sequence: CASSLGGSNEKLFF. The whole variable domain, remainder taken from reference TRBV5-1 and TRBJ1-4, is KAGVTQTPRYLIKTRGQQVTLSCSPISGHRSVSWYQQTPGQGLQFLFEYFSETQRNKGNFPGRFSGRQFSNSRSEMNVSTLELGDSALYLCASSLGGSNEKLFFGSGTQLSVL.